One sample yielded the 25 T cell receptor beta chains listed below, sequenced in a study of esophageal squamous cell carcinoma under preoperative chemotherapy. Each CDR3 protein gets one entry after TCRdb re-called the PCR reads with MiXCR. The sample records roughly 10,000 distinct CDR3 sequences, 63% being singletons. Time point given: after preoperative PTX-NDP chemotherapy. The sample here was taken from a patient given preoperative chemotherapy. These receptors all stem from a human donor with esophageal squamous cell carcinoma. The donor label of this sample is uncertain.

This clonotype was counted a few times. The chain has TRBV7-6 and TRBJ2-4; D is uncertain. Germline assignment: CDR1 SGHVS and CDR2 FNYEAQ. This CDR3 is built from 16 residues. Trimming removed 4 bases at V and 13 bases at J, with 26 bases between. The CDR3 coding sequence is TGTGCCAGCAGCTCACCGACTTTCGACTTTTACAATGAGCAGTACTTC. Translation gives CASSSPTFDFYNEQYF. The whole variable domain, remainder taken from reference TRBV7-6 and TRBJ2-4, is GAGVSQSPRYKVTKRGQDVALRCDPISGHVSLYWYRQALGQGPEFLTYFNYEAQQDKSGLPNDRFSAERPEGSISTLTIQRTEQRDSAMYRCASSSPTFDFYNEQYFGAGTRLSVL.

This clonotype was detected only a few times. The chain joins TRBV6-1 to TRBJ1-5; 8 bases line up with TRBD1. Per the germline V gene, CDR1 is MNHNS and CDR2 is SASEGT. V was clipped by 2 bases and J by 5 bases; unmatched bases: 20. The CDR3 consists of 20 residues. The CDR3 DNA sequence: TGTGCCAGCAGTGAATTCCGCAGGACAGGGAGGTTCTTAGGCGATCAGCCCCAGCATTTT. Its translation is CASSEFRRTGRFLGDQPQHF.

The rearrangement links TRBV6-4 to TRBJ2-2; maybe TRBD1 (5 bases). This CDR3 comprises 17 residues. CDR1 and CDR2 (germline): MRHNA, SNTAGT. With 5 bases removed from V and 4 bases from J, the gap between germline ends came to 20 bases. CDR3 DNA sequence: TGTGCCAGCAGTCATTCAAGGGGTAGGGCGAGCACCGGGGAGCTGTTTTTT. Translation: CASSHSRGRASTGELFF.

V usage is TRBV6-1 and J usage is TRBJ2-3; 8 bases align to TRBD2. The CDR3 loop spans 16 amino acids. The V gene's germline CDR1 is MNHNS and CDR2 SASEGT. With V trimmed by 6 bases and J by 4 bases, 12 bases remained unmatched. The chain's CDR3 is CASRGGGAGDPDTQYF. The CDR3 nucleotides are TGTGCCAGCAGGGGGGGTGGAGCGGGAGACCCAGATACGCAGTATTTT.

This clonotype has at least ten counts. The J gene is TRBJ2-7, the V gene TRBV7-2, with 7 nucleotides matching TRBD2. The CDR3 has 15 amino acids. Per the germline V gene, CDR1 is SGHTA and CDR2 is FQGNSA. The trim removed 1 base at V and 9 bases at J, leaving 12 bases unmatched. The CDR3 is CASSLESSGPTSQYF. DNA of the CDR3: TGTGCCAGCAGCTTAGAGTCTAGCGGTCCTACGTCGCAGTACTTC.

The table lists this clonotype with a few counts. The chain employs TRBV7-2 and TRBJ2-1; maybe TRBD1 (6 bases). The J call is in doubt because the DNA end fits TRBJ2-5 better. The CDR3 consists of 16 residues. Germline-derived CDR1 and CDR2 are SGHTA and FQGNSA. The CDR3 nucleotides are TGTGCCAGCAGCTCAGCCGGGACAAACCCTAAAGAGACCCAGTACTTC. Its protein is CASSSAGTNPKETQYF.

The chain joins TRBV6-1 to TRBJ2-4, with 8 bases aligning to TRBD2. TRBJ2-7 explains the end of the DNA better; the J call may be wrong. From germline, CDR1 is MNHNS and CDR2 SASEGT. There are 11 residues in the CDR3. In nucleotides, the CDR3 is TGTGCCAGCGGACTAGCCCTCGAGCAGTACTTC. As protein: CASGLALEQYF.

The table lists this clonotype with a few counts. This chain connects TRBV6-1 to TRBJ1-5; 7 nucleotides align to TRBD1. Germline-derived CDR1 and CDR2 are MNHNS and SASEGT. The junction had 9 bases not matched to a gene; V was cut back by 3 bases and J by 4 bases. The CDR3 runs 16 residues. The CDR3 here is CASSETVDRPNQPQHF. The CDR3 coding sequence is TGTGCCAGCAGTGAGACCGTGGACAGGCCTAATCAGCCCCAGCATTTT.

The sample holds many counts of this clonotype. The conserved final phenylalanine or tryptophan is absent from the CDR3, which likely points to a read error. The DNA is left out, because the CDR3 cannot be placed on it with certainty; the CDR3 is given as TCRdb lists it. The V call is TRBV6-5, the J call TRBJ2-6. Looked up from germline, CDR1 is MNHEY and CDR2 is SVGAGI. The CDR3 spans 8 residues, counting both ends. CDR3 amino acids: CASSYSRG.

This clonotype was picked up a small number of times. The rearrangement uses TRBV6-5 and TRBJ2-3; D is undetermined. This CDR3 is built from 14 residues. The V end was cut by 3 bases, the J end by 8 bases, with 15 bases between. Germline CDR1 and CDR2: MNHEY and SVGAGI. The CDR3 DNA is TGTGCCAGCAGTTATGCCAACACGGGTGGTACGCAGTATTTT. Amino acids: CASSYANTGGTQYF.

This clonotype has more than one count but fewer than ten. This chain connects TRBV6-1 to TRBJ2-5; either TRBD1 or TRBD2 may fit D (5 bases each). The CDR3 is 15 residues long. CDR1 and CDR2 from the germline V gene are MNHNS and SASEGT. Trimming pared 6 bases from V and 2 bases from J, leaving 16 bases between. CDR3 sequence reads: CASSRGRALQETQYF. CDR3 nucleotides: TGTGCCAGCAGCCGGGGCCGGGCCCTACAAGAGACCCAGTACTTC.

With respect to this clonotype: An end of the junction differs from the germline gene, which may be a read error. The chain employs TRBV6-1 and TRBJ2-2, with a possible D match to TRBD2 (5 bases). This CDR3 is 13 amino acids long. CDR1 MNHNS and CDR2 SASEGT come from the germline V gene. CDR3 sequence (DNA): TGTGCCAGCAGTGCTGGGAGCACCGATGAGCAGTTTTTT. Amino acids: CASSAGSTDEQFF.

This chain links TRBV6-5 with TRBJ2-3; D unclear. Per germline, CDR1 MNHEY and CDR2 SVGAGI. Trimming cost V 2 bases and J 0 bases, with 9 bases left between them. CDR3 length equals 15 residues. CDR3 amino acids: CASSYESPSTDTQYF. CDR3 sequence (DNA): TGTGCCAGCAGTTACGAAAGCCCTAGCACAGATACGCAGTATTTT.

This clonotype has more than one count but fewer than ten. The junction differs from germline at one of its ends, possibly a read error. The CDR3, as DNA: TGTGCCAGCAGCTTAAGACAGGCGCCCTACGAGCAGTACTTT. Protein sequence: CASSLRQAPYEQYF. The V and J genes are TRBV7-2 and TRBJ1-6; D possibly corresponds to TRBD1 (6 bases). The CDR3 is 14 residues long. Germline V gives CDR1 SGHTA, CDR2 FQGNSA.

V gene TRBV6-1 combines with J gene TRBJ2-1; 8 bases align to TRBD2. Per germline, CDR1 MNHNS and CDR2 SASEGT. This CDR3 comprises 13 residues. V dropped 8 bases and J dropped 3; count of bases not matched to a gene: 3. The DNA for the CDR3 is TGTGCCAGCCGGGCGGGGGGCTACAATGAGCAGTTCTTC. Its protein is CASRAGGYNEQFF.

The J gene is TRBJ2-4, the V gene TRBV27; D is unresolved. This CDR3 has 12 residues. CDR1 and CDR2 (germline): MNHEY, SMNVEV (reference sequence). The CDR3 loop reads CATLTAKDTQYF. The CDR3, as DNA: TGTGCGACCCTGACGGCCAAAGATACGCAGTACTTC.

V gene TRBV6-2 or TRBV6-3 combines with J gene TRBJ2-2; D gene uncertain. In germline, CDR1 is MNHEY, CDR2 SVGEGT. The CDR3 is 11 amino acids. V was pared by 7 bases and J by 11 bases, with 11 bases between. CDR3 amino acids: CASITLSELFF. Written as DNA, the CDR3 is TGTGCCAGCATAACTCTAAGTGAGCTGTTTTTT.

This clonotype was observed a single time. V usage is TRBV10-3 and J usage is TRBJ2-3; D is unclear. V was cut by 8 bases and J by 4 bases, with 13 bases left in between. Germline V gene lookup returns CDR1 ENHRY and CDR2 SYGVKD. The CDR3 runs to 13 residues. The CDR3 loop is CAISSPPPDTQYF. Written as DNA, the CDR3 is TGTGCCATCTCCAGCCCCCCCCCAGATACGCAGTATTTT.

This chain uses TRBV11-2 with TRBJ1-4, with D unresolved. The CDR3 loop spans 16 amino acids. CDR1 is SGHAT and CDR2 is FQNNGV in the germline V gene. Trimming removed 0 bases at V and 6 bases at J, with 14 bases between. The CDR3 region has the DNA TGTGCCAGCAGCTTAGATCTTAACAGACTTCATGAAAAACTGTTTTTT. Translation: CASSLDLNRLHEKLFF. Complete variable domain (other parts from reference TRBV11-2 and TRBJ1-4): EAGVAQSPRYKIIEKRQSVAFWCNPISGHATLYWYQQILGQGPKLLIQFQNNGVVDDSQLPKDRFSAERLKGVDSTLKIQPAKLEDSAVYLCASSLDLNRLHEKLFFGSGTQLSVL.

This clonotype is judged large. The genes are TRBV6-1 and TRBJ2-1; 9 bases align to TRBD2. V dropped 5 bases and J dropped 10; count of bases not matched to a gene: 24. The CDR3 contains 19 residues. Germline loops: CDR1 MNHNS, CDR2 SASEGT. In DNA form, the CDR3 reads TGTGCCAGCAGTCCTGTCGGGTTAGCGGGAGCTGCGGTCACCAGGGAGCAGTTCTTC. Amino acids: CASSPVGLAGAAVTREQFF.

About this clonotype: Germline is not matched at one junction end, which may reflect a read error. The chain uses TRBV6-1 and TRBJ2-3; TRBD2 is a possible D gene (7 bases). CDR1 MNHNS and CDR2 SASEGT come from the germline V gene. This CDR3 is built from 13 residues. CDR3 sequence (DNA): TGTGCCAGGGGGGCGGGGGCCACAAATATTCAGTTCTTT. Protein: CARGAGATNIQFF.

About this clonotype: The germline gene is not matched at one end of the junction; a read error may be the cause. V usage is TRBV12-3 or TRBV12-4 and J usage is TRBJ2-1, with 9 bases that match TRBD2. Judging by the DNA end, TRBJ2-7 fits better; the J call may be wrong. This CDR3 contains 13 residues. The CDR3 here is CASSLAGTYEQYF. The CDR3, as DNA: TGTGCCAGCAGTCTAGCGGGAACCTACGAGCAGTACTTC.

With respect to this clonotype: This could be a read error, since a much larger clone is one nucleotide away. V usage is TRBV6-1 and J usage is TRBJ2-7; the D gene is possibly TRBD2 (6 bases). The J call may be mistaken, given a closer DNA end match to TRBJ2-1. From germline, CDR1 is MNHNS and CDR2 SASEGT. The CDR3 consists of 14 residues. The CDR3 DNA follows: TGTGCCAGCAGTGAAGCCGGGGACTTGTACGAGCAGTTCTTC. It yields the protein CASSEAGDLYEQFF.

V usage is TRBV19 and J usage is TRBJ1-2, with no clear D. CDR1 is LNHDA and CDR2 is SQIVND in the germline V gene (reference sequence). CDR3 size: 17 residues. Trimming shortened V by 3 bases and J by 0 bases, and 17 bases separated the two germline ends. The CDR3 spells CASSIGGFGISNYGYTF. The DNA of the CDR3 is TGTGCCAGTAGTATCGGAGGTTTTGGGATTTCTAACTATGGCTACACCTTC.

A single count supports this clonotype. The V and J genes are TRBV27 and TRBJ2-1, with 7 bases that match TRBD2. Per germline, CDR1 MNHEY and CDR2 SMNVEV (reference sequence). V lost 2 bases and J lost 3; bases outside the gene matches: 10. This CDR3 is built from 17 residues. The CDR3 coding sequence is TGTGCCAGCAGTTTAACCCTCGGGCGGGAGTTCTACAATGAGCAGTTCTTC. Translation: CASSLTLGREFYNEQFF.